The 23 T cell receptor beta chains below come from one sample, sequenced in a study of T cells expressing NK-cell markers. TCRdb re-called the 5' RACE reads, yielding one record per CDR3 amino acid sequence without DNA. This table holds 350,000 to 400,000 distinct CDR3 sequences. Sequencing used blood T cells: a sorted CD56 or NKG2C T cell subset, CD4+ or CD8+ T cells, or bulk PBMC T cells (not recorded which). The receptor set was obtained from a woman aged 50 to 60 in good health.

CDR3 region: CAIRGSTGNTIYF. The rearrangement uses TRBV10-3 and TRBJ1-3. CDR3 length: 13 residues. The V gene's germline CDR1 is ENHRY and CDR2 SYGVKD.

J is TRBJ2-3 and V is TRBV7-9. Germline V CDR1 and CDR2: SEHNR, FQNEAQ (reference sequence). The CDR3 totals 12 residues. CDR3 loop: CASSFNRDTQYF.

The chain employs TRBV3-1 and TRBJ2-1. The CDR3 extends over 14 amino acids. Germline values: CDR1 LGHDT, CDR2 YNNKEL (reference sequence). The CDR3 sequence: CASSQDNEMGEQFF.

The rearrangement uses TRBV20-1 and TRBJ1-2; TCRdb returns TRBD1, unconfirmable since there is no DNA. This CDR3 is built from 15 residues. Germline CDR1 reads DFQATT; CDR2 reads SNEGSKA (reference sequence). The CDR3 spells CSARAPRLSNYGYTF.

The chain recombines TRBV14 with TRBJ2-7; there is no DNA to check the TCRdb D call of TRBD2. CDR1 is SGHDN and CDR2 is FVKESK in the germline V gene. This CDR3 region has 15 residues. The CDR3 loop reads CASSQRSGRYSEQYF. Variable domain in full (rest from reference TRBV14 and TRBJ2-7): EAGVTQFPSHSVIEKGQTVTLRCDPISGHDNLYWYRRVMGKEIKFLLHFVKESKQDESGMPNNRFLAERTGGTYSTLKVQPAELEDSGVYFCASSQRSGRYSEQYFGPGTRLTVT.

V is TRBV29-1 and J is TRBJ1-2. The CDR3 totals 12 residues. Looked up from germline, CDR1 is SQVTM and CDR2 is ANQGSEA. The CDR3 sequence: CSAAGEVGGYTF.

The genes are TRBV19 and TRBJ2-5; TCRdb's assignment of TRBD1 cannot be checked, as there is no DNA. This CDR3 region has 16 residues. Germline lookup yields CDR1 LNHDA and CDR2 SQIVND (reference sequence). The CDR3 sequence is CASSRITGTEQETQYF. The variable domain in full, completed from reference TRBV19 and TRBJ2-5, reads DGGITQSPKYLFRKEGQNVTLSCEQNLNHDAMYWYRQDPGQGLRLIYYSQIVNDFQKGDIAEGYSVSREKKESFPLTVTSAQKNPTAFYLCASSRITGTEQETQYFGPGTRLLVL.

The chain recombines TRBV9 with TRBJ2-1; lacking DNA, the TRBD2 call made by TCRdb goes unchecked. The CDR3 is 17 residues long. Germline loops: CDR1 SGDLS, CDR2 YYNGEE. The chain's CDR3 is CASSPTPTSGRAGEQFF.

The CDR3 reads CASSFRQGSTDTQYF. The chain combines TRBV5-1 with TRBJ2-3; lacking DNA, the TRBD1 call made by TCRdb goes unchecked. This CDR3 is built from 15 residues. Looked up from germline, CDR1 is SGHRS and CDR2 is YFSETQ.

The gene calls are TRBV4-1 and TRBJ2-7; absent DNA, TCRdb's TRBD1 call cannot be checked. Looked up from germline, CDR1 is MGHRA and CDR2 is YSYEKL. CDR3 length: 15 amino acids. CDR3 in amino acids: CASSQGDRVIYEQYF.

V gene TRBV19 combines with J gene TRBJ2-1; TCRdb outputs TRBD1, but without DNA this stays unchecked. The germline gives CDR1 LNHDA, CDR2 SQIVND (reference sequence). This CDR3 has 12 residues. The CDR3 is CASRRGVNEQFF.

The J gene is TRBJ2-7, the V gene TRBV27; TCRdb reports TRBD2, a call that lacks DNA to check it against. The CDR3 totals 15 residues. Germline V gene data show CDR1 as MNHEY and CDR2 as SMNVEV (reference sequence). The CDR3 sequence: CASSPRRLAGREQYF.

The rearrangement uses TRBV2 and TRBJ2-1. The CDR3 has 13 residues. CDR1 is SNHLY, CDR2 FYNNEI, per germline. CDR3 amino acids: CASSDRLTAKQFF.

Here the CDR3 reads CASSAGATNEKLFF. J is TRBJ1-4 and V is TRBV18. There are 14 residues in the CDR3. The germline V gene encodes CDR1 KGHSH and CDR2 LQKENI.

The chain is built from TRBV27 and TRBJ1-6; checking the TCRdb D call of TRBD1 is not possible without DNA. The CDR3 is 14 amino acids. Germline CDR1 is MNHEY and CDR2 is SMNVEV (reference sequence). The CDR3 loop is CASSYGQGNSPLHF.

The genes are TRBV11-3 and TRBJ2-1; no DNA is available, so the TRBD1 call from TCRdb remains unchecked. Germline CDR1 and CDR2: SGHNT and YENEEA. The CDR3 totals 16 residues. CDR3 sequence: CASSLVALGSYNEQFF.

The chain employs TRBV13 and TRBJ2-7. Per germline, CDR1 PRHDT and CDR2 FYEKMQ (reference sequence). The CDR3 totals 14 residues. The CDR3: CASLSGRSSYEQYF.

The chain is built from TRBV5-1 and TRBJ2-2. The germline V gene has CDR1 SGHRS and CDR2 YFSETQ. The CDR3 is made up of 13 amino acids. CDR3 amino acids: CASSVESSGELFF.

V usage is TRBV27 and J usage is TRBJ1-1; TCRdb designates TRBD1, a call that cannot be tested without DNA. This CDR3 is 13 amino acids long. Germline V gene sequence: CDR1 MNHEY, CDR2 SMNVEV (reference sequence). CDR3 in amino acids: CASSPRDLTEAFF.

The chain has TRBV10-3 and TRBJ1-3. Germline V CDR1 and CDR2: ENHRY, SYGVKD. This CDR3 spans 11 amino acids. CDR3 region: CAIGTENTIYF.

The chain recombines TRBV10-3 with TRBJ2-3; TCRdb designates TRBD2, a call that cannot be tested without DNA. The germline V gene has CDR1 ENHRY and CDR2 SYGVKD. The CDR3 has 15 amino acids. The chain's CDR3 is CAISSSGRAGDTQYF.

This sequence joins TRBV5-1 and TRBJ2-2; TCRdb's D gene call, TRBD1, goes unchecked for lack of DNA. Germline CDR1 is SGHRS and CDR2 is YFSETQ. This CDR3 comprises 16 residues. CDR3: CASSGGTGRGGGELFF.

The V gene is TRBV7-6, the J gene TRBJ2-2; TCRdb outputs TRBD1, but without DNA this stays unchecked. This CDR3 region has 14 residues. Germline V gene lookup returns CDR1 SGHVS and CDR2 FNYEAQ. CDR3: CASKDRDYTGELFF.